The rows below give T cell receptor beta chains drawn from one sample of a study of OX40 agonist ivuxolimab in advanced cancers. Libraries were prepared by immunoSEQ multiplex PCR; TCRdb keeps only in-frame clonotypes and omits some of them. This table has fewer than 55,000 clones, around 87% appearing once. The material was CD4+ or CD8+ T cells sorted from blood, obtained in a trial of the OX40 agonist ivuxolimab. These TCRs come from an adult with an advanced solid tumor such as melanoma, head and neck, liver or kidney cancer. CDR3s include the opening cysteine and the closing phenylalanine or tryptophan. D genes are given only for firm matches. The size of a clone is reported for some rows only, either as once, few or many, or as a class for expanded clones.

d_gene,v_gene,abundance,j_gene,CDR3aa,CDR3nt
TRBD1,TRBV2,-,TRBJ1-5,CASSGQGSQPQHF,TGTGCCAGCAGTGGACAGGGGTCTCAGCCCCAGCATTTT
-,TRBV4-2,-,TRBJ2-3,CASSQVGPRQGLKLSTDTQYF,TGTGCCAGCAGCCAAGTTGGCCCCCGACAGGGACTGAAGCTTAGCACAGATACGCAGTATTTT
TRBD2,TRBV19,-,TRBJ2-1,CASSTGLAGNEQFF,TGTGCCAGTAGTACGGGACTAGCGGGCAATGAGCAGTTCTTC
-,TRBV18,-,TRBJ2-7,CASSRDGWAEQYF,TGTGCCAGCTCACGCGATGGATGGGCCGAGCAGTACTTC
-,TRBV12-5,-,TRBJ2-3,CASGLQRQGRADTQYF,TGTGCTAGTGGTTTGCAACGACAGGGGAGGGCAGATACGCAGTATTTT
-,TRBV19,-,TRBJ2-7,CASSGALEQYF,TGTGCCAGTAGTGGAGCTTTGGAGCAGTACTTC
-,TRBV19,once,TRBJ2-3,CASSPRTQSTDTQYF,TGTGCCAGTAGTCCTCGAACCCAGAGCACAGATACGCAGTATTTT
-,TRBV10-3,-,TRBJ1-1,CAISVQGNTEAFF,TGTGCCATCAGTGTCCAGGGGAACACTGAAGCTTTCTTT
-,TRBV12-5,-,TRBJ2-3,CASGPRLEVQYF,TGTGCTAGTGGCCCACGACTAGAAGTGCAGTATTTT
TRBD2,TRBV14,-,TRBJ2-1,CASSPSGRIYNEQFF,TGTGCCAGCAGCCCAAGCGGGAGAATCTACAATGAGCAGTTCTTC
TRBD1,TRBV4-1,-,TRBJ2-2,CASSRGQGLNTGELFF,TGCGCCAGCAGCCGGGGACAGGGATTGAACACCGGGGAGCTGTTTTTT
TRBD1,TRBV28,-,TRBJ1-2,CASRDGTGQSGNGYTF,TGTGCCAGCAGAGATGGGACAGGGCAGTCGGGGAATGGCTACACCTTC
-,TRBV6-5,-,TRBJ1-2,CASSQTGSYGYTF,TGTGCCAGCAGCCAAACAGGATCCTATGGCTACACCTTC
TRBD1,TRBV30,once,TRBJ1-6,CAWNRRGRGLPSSYNSPLHF,TGTGCCTGGAATCGTCGAGGCAGGGGGCTTCCGAGCTCCTATAATTCACCCCTCCACTTT
-,TRBV7-8,-,TRBJ1-2,CASSLNREAGYTF,TGTGCCAGCAGCTTGAACAGGGAGGCTGGCTACACCTTC
TRBD1,TRBV5-4,-,TRBJ1-1,CASSPNQQGYTEAFF,TGTGCCAGCAGCCCCAATCAACAGGGGTACACTGAAGCTTTCTTT
-,TRBV7-3,-,TRBJ2-1,CASSPAGTSYNEQFF,TGTGCCAGCAGCCCGGCAGGGACCTCCTACAATGAGCAGTTCTTC
-,TRBV28,few,TRBJ1-5,CASSFSEINQPQHF,TGTGCCAGCAGTTTTTCGGAGATCAATCAGCCCCAGCATTTT
-,TRBV5-5,-,TRBJ1-1,CASSLVSEAFF,TGTGCCAGCAGCTTGGTGTCTGAAGCTTTCTTT
-,TRBV28,-,TRBJ2-7,CASSFIWGTYEQYF,TGTGCCAGCAGTTTCATTTGGGGAACCTACGAGCAGTACTTC
-,TRBV4-1,-,TRBJ1-3,CASSQDPTATRNTIYF,TGCGCCAGCAGCCAAGATCCCACAGCCACCCGAAACACCATATATTTT
-,TRBV5-1,-,TRBJ2-2,CASSSQDTGELFF,TGCGCCAGCAGCTCTCAGGACACCGGGGAGCTGTTTTTT
-,TRBV5-1,-,TRBJ1-2,CASSLVSFSPDGYTF,TGCGCCAGCAGCTTGGTTTCGTTCTCCCCCGATGGCTACACCTTC
-,TRBV6-5,-,TRBJ2-5,CASGTGDRYF,TGTGCCAGCGGGACCGGGGATAGGTACTTC
-,TRBV10-3,-,TRBJ1-3,CAIRKGEGNTIYF,TGTGCCATCAGAAAGGGAGAAGGAAACACCATATATTTT
TRBD1,TRBV30,-,TRBJ2-1,CAWSVGQGVYNEQFF,TGTGCCTGGAGTGTGGGGCAGGGGGTTTACAATGAGCAGTTCTTC
-,TRBV6-1,-,TRBJ1-2,CASSRTAGNYGYTF,TGTGCCAGCAGCCGGACAGCTGGTAACTATGGCTACACCTTC
TRBD1,TRBV7-9,-,TRBJ1-6,CASSPQGTGSSYNSPLHF,TGTGCCAGCAGCCCCCAGGGGACAGGGAGCTCCTATAATTCACCCCTCCACTTT
-,TRBV11-2,-,TRBJ1-3,CASSLIRGNTIYF,TGTGCCAGCAGCTTGATTAGGGGAAACACCATATATTTT
-,TRBV6-5,-,TRBJ2-1,CASSFRGAGRDNEQFF,TGTGCCAGCAGTTTCCGGGGGGCAGGGAGGGACAATGAGCAGTTCTTC